The 24 T cell receptor beta chains below were found in one sample sequenced in a study of cytomegalovirus exposure and HLA in healthy donors (dated 2017 in TCRdb). The library was made by the immunoSEQ multiplex PCR assay. The table comes from immuneACCESS by way of TCRdb, which keeps in-frame sequences with V and J called. Part of the clones is missing from these tables; in studies checked, under half for an unresolved V gene and the rest for unknown reasons. Within this sample are around 60,000 clones, with about 96% of them counted one time only. Jointly, the top ten make up less than 1.5% of the sample. The sequencing input was PBMCs. The receptors here all came from a woman aged 18-29 years in good health and CMV-seronegative.

The chain recombines TRBV15 with TRBJ2-7; tentatively, D is TRBD2 (5 bases). This CDR3 region has 13 residues. Germline-derived CDR1 and CDR2 are LNHNV and YYDKDF (reference sequence). With 8 bases removed from V and 3 bases from J, the gap between germline ends came to 14 bases. This CDR3 reads CATSSGSVYEQYF. DNA for the CDR3: TGTGCCACCTCCTCAGGTAGCGTCTACGAGCAGTACTTC.

The chain recombines TRBV9 with TRBJ2-3, with D perhaps matching TRBD2 (6 bases). Per germline, CDR1 SGDLS and CDR2 YYNGEE. Trimming took 5 bases from V and 0 from J, leaving 10 bases between them. CDR3 length: 14 residues. In nucleotides, the CDR3 is TGTGCCAGCAGGGCCGGGACTAGCACAGATACGCAGTATTTT. This gives the protein CASRAGTSTDTQYF.

J is TRBJ2-5 and V is TRBV18; D uncertain. The J call is in doubt because the DNA end fits TRBJ2-7 better. Germline CDR1 KGHSH, CDR2 LQKENI. The CDR3 has 15 residues. CDR3 nucleotides: TGTGCCAGCTCACCACGGCTCTGGGGCTCCTACGAGCAGTACTTC. Its translation is CASSPRLWGSYEQYF.

The V gene is TRBV7-6, the J gene TRBJ1-1, with TRBD1 matching 7 bases. The CDR3 runs 14 residues. Germline V gives CDR1 SGHVS, CDR2 FNYEAQ. With 3 bases clipped from V and 2 bases from J, the junction kept 3 bases outside the gene matches. CDR3 residues: CASSLTGFNTEAFF. CDR3 nucleotides: TGTGCCAGCAGCTTGACAGGGTTCAACACTGAAGCTTTCTTT.

CDR3 DNA sequence: TGTGCCAGCAGCTACCTCGGGCAGGGGGCATCTGAAGCTTTCTTT. Amino acid sequence: CASSYLGQGASEAFF. The gene calls are TRBV7-3 and TRBJ1-1; 8 bases are a match to TRBD1. The CDR3 extends over 15 amino acids. V shed 4 bases, J shed 6 bases, and the junction held 10 bases outside the gene matches. Germline V gene sequence: CDR1 SGHTA, CDR2 FQGTGA. The full variable domain, rest sourced from reference TRBV7-3 and TRBJ1-1, is GAGVSQTPSNKVTEKGKYVELRCDPISGHTALYWYRQSLGQGPEFLIYFQGTGAADDSGLPNDRFFAVRPEGSVSTLKIQRTERGDSAVYLCASSYLGQGASEAFFGQGTRLTVV.

The J gene is TRBJ2-3, the V gene TRBV10-3, with D hard to call. The CDR3 is made up of 16 amino acids. Germline V gene sequence: CDR1 ENHRY, CDR2 SYGVKD. Trimming took 0 bases from V and 0 from J, leaving 10 bases between them. The CDR3 DNA is TGTGCCATCAGTGAGTCGGGCGTCCCTAGCACAGATACGCAGTATTTT. Amino acid sequence: CAISESGVPSTDTQYF.

This clone showed up just once. CDR3 sequence (DNA): TGTGCAAGTCGCTTAGTGGGACATTGTACAGATACGCAGTATTTT. The encoded protein is CASRLVGHCTDTQYF. V is TRBV12-2 and J is TRBJ2-3; the table's TRBD1 call for D was not verified on the DNA. TRBV12-2 is a documented pseudogene. The CDR3 runs 15 residues.

The V gene is TRBV4-1, the J gene TRBJ2-7; possible D gene TRBD1, 5 bases. Trimming shortened V by 1 base and J by 3 bases, and 10 bases separated the two germline ends. Looked up from germline, CDR1 is MGHRA and CDR2 is YSYEKL. The CDR3 length is 14 residues. The CDR3 nucleotides are TGCGCCAGCAGCCAAGGGGGCCCCGGCTACGAGCAGTACTTC. This codes for CASSQGGPGYEQYF.

V gene TRBV18 combines with J gene TRBJ2-3, with 10 bases fitting TRBD2. CDR1 KGHSH and CDR2 LQKENI come from the germline V gene. Trimming took 3 bases from V and 2 from J; bases not matched to a gene: 5. This CDR3 is 16 amino acids long. The CDR3 protein is CASSPFLAGATDTQYF. The CDR3 DNA reads as TGTGCCAGCTCACCCTTCCTAGCGGGAGCCACAGATACGCAGTATTTT.

This chain uses TRBV6-5 with TRBJ2-1; 9 nucleotides match TRBD2. Trimming removed 5 bases from V and 9 bases from J; junction bases left unmatched: 11. The CDR3 has 15 amino acids. CDR1 is MNHEY, CDR2 SVGAGI, per germline. For the CDR3, the DNA is TGTGCCAGCAGTACCCCAGGGAGAGCGGGGGGTGAGCAGTTCTTC. Translated: CASSTPGRAGGEQFF.

The rearrangement joins TRBV28 to TRBJ2-7, with 10 bases aligning to TRBD1. The CDR3 is 15 amino acids. CDR1 MDHEN and CDR2 SYDVKM come from the germline V gene. V was pared by 5 bases and J by 7 bases, with 11 bases of the junction left unmatched. The CDR3 region has the DNA TGTGCCAGCAGTCGACTGGGACAGGGGTTAGGTGAGCAGTACTTC. Residues: CASSRLGQGLGEQYF.

The chain employs TRBV5-6 and TRBJ1-1, with TRBD1 matching over 9 bases. This CDR3 is built from 15 residues. Losses at the gene ends were 4 bases for V and 7 bases for J; bases not matched to a gene: 11. CDR1 and CDR2 from the germline V gene are SGHDT and YYEEEE. The CDR3 is CASSPTGTGWDEAFF. The CDR3 DNA is TGTGCCAGCAGCCCGACCGGGACAGGGTGGGATGAAGCTTTCTTT.

The chain couples TRBV19 to TRBJ2-3, with 8 bases aligning to TRBD2. Trimming took 7 bases from V and 0 from J; bases not matched to a gene: 3. Germline V gene data show CDR1 as LNHDA and CDR2 as SQIVND (reference sequence). There are 14 residues in the CDR3. The CDR3 sequence is CASTRGGSTDTQYF. CDR3 DNA: TGTGCCAGTACCCGCGGGGGGAGCACAGATACGCAGTATTTT.

The chain carries TRBV19 and TRBJ2-5; TRBD2 matches 9 bases. This CDR3 region has 15 residues. The V gene's germline CDR1 is LNHDA and CDR2 SQIVND (reference sequence). V was pared by 4 bases and J by 0 bases, with 3 bases of the junction left unmatched. As DNA, the CDR3 is TGTGCCAGTAGTAAGGGACTAGCCGACCAAGAGACCCAGTACTTC. Translation: CASSKGLADQETQYF.

The chain joins TRBV30 to TRBJ2-1; 8 positions agree with TRBD2. The trim removed 2 bases at V and 2 bases at J, leaving 8 bases unmatched. The CDR3 length is 16 residues. The germline V gene encodes CDR1 GTSNPN and CDR2 SVGIG (reference sequence). The CDR3 coding sequence is TGTGCCTGGAGTAGGGTAGCGGGGAATACCTACAATGAGCAGTTCTTC. Translated: CAWSRVAGNTYNEQFF.

The J gene is TRBJ1-1, the V gene TRBV9; D is unresolved. Trimming removed 1 base from V and 0 bases from J, with 13 bases in between. CDR3 length: 16 amino acids. The germline CDR1 and CDR2 sequences are SGDLS and YYNGEE. Here the CDR3 reads CASSVSGEGLNTEAFF. Here the CDR3 DNA reads TGTGCCAGCAGCGTAAGTGGGGAGGGCCTGAACACTGAAGCTTTCTTT.

The CDR3 protein is CASRQAGQNIQYF. CDR3 nucleotides: TGTGCCAGTAGGCAGGCAGGGCAAAACATTCAGTACTTC. The chain combines TRBV19 with TRBJ2-4; possibly TRBD1 for D (5 bases). Trimming took 6 bases from V and 5 from J, leaving 11 bases between them. Germline values: CDR1 LNHDA, CDR2 SQIVND (reference sequence). This CDR3 has 13 residues.

The rearrangement links TRBV7-9 to TRBJ1-1, with TRBD1 as a possible D gene (5 bases). The CDR3 covers 14 residues. Germline CDR1 and CDR2: SEHNR and FQNEAQ (reference sequence). The germline V and J ends were trimmed by 7 bases and 1 base, with 13 bases remaining between them. The CDR3 loop reads CASTPRESNTEAFF. DNA for the CDR3: TGTGCCAGCACCCCCAGGGAATCGAACACTGAAGCTTTCTTT.

V and J are TRBV5-4 and TRBJ1-1; 11 nucleotides line up with TRBD1. J gave up 4 bases and V 6 bases, and 8 bases lay outside the gene matches. In germline, CDR1 is SGHNT, CDR2 YYREEE (reference sequence). The CDR3 consists of 15 residues. CDR3 in DNA: TGTGCCAGCACCCTAGGACAGGGGGCCGGCACTGAAGCTTTCTTT. It codes for CASTLGQGAGTEAFF.

CDR3 DNA sequence: TGTGCCAGCAGTTTAATCGGGACAGCTACCTACGAGCAGTACTTC. Protein product: CASSLIGTATYEQYF. The chain recombines TRBV27 with TRBJ2-7; 7 bases are shared with TRBD1. Germline CDR1 and CDR2: MNHEY and SMNVEV (reference sequence). The CDR3 runs 15 residues. Germline trimming cut 2 bases from V and 2 bases from J; bases unmatched to any gene: 6.

The V gene is TRBV9, the J gene TRBJ2-5; 10 nucleotides line up with TRBD2. Matching the DNA end better, TRBJ2-7 makes the J call doubtful. Germline loops: CDR1 SGDLS, CDR2 YYNGEE. The CDR3 loop spans 17 amino acids. In DNA, the CDR3 is TGTGCCAGCAGCCCCCTCGGGGCTAGCGGGAGTTCCTACGAGCAGTACTTC. Its protein product is CASSPLGASGSSYEQYF.

The V call is TRBV7-9, the J call TRBJ2-7; 8 bases map to TRBD1. Germline lookup yields CDR1 SEHNR and CDR2 FQNEAQ (reference sequence). J was trimmed by 6 bases and V by 3 bases; bases with no gene match: 13. CDR3 length: 16 amino acids. The CDR3 sequence: CASSFPFGRGLREQYF. The CDR3 nucleotides read TGTGCCAGCAGCTTCCCCTTCGGCAGGGGGCTGCGCGAGCAGTACTTC. The entire variable domain, with the rest obtained from reference TRBV7-9 and TRBJ2-7, is as follows: DTGVSQNPRHKITKRGQNVTFRCDPISEHNRLYWYRQTLGQGPEFLTYFQNEAQLEKSRLLSDRFSAERPKGSFSTLEIQRTEQGDSAMYLCASSFPFGRGLREQYFGPGTRLTVT.

This rearrangement joins TRBV27 to TRBJ2-3; TRBD2 aligns across 7 bases. This CDR3 is 15 amino acids long. Germline-derived CDR1 and CDR2 are MNHEY and SMNVEV (reference sequence). The V segment lost 2 bases and the J segment 4 bases; nucleotides outside the gene matches: 6. CDR3 sequence: CASSLRGRAPDTQYF. The CDR3 bases are TGTGCCAGCAGTTTACGGGGGAGGGCCCCAGATACGCAGTATTTT.

The chain has TRBV9 and TRBJ2-2; D perhaps matches TRBD1 (6 bases). The CDR3 is made up of 15 amino acids. Trimming took off 2 bases at V and 5 bases at J, with 13 bases between the two ends. Germline assignment: CDR1 SGDLS and CDR2 YYNGEE. The CDR3 DNA is TGTGCCAGCAGCGTCCGGGACACAAGGACCGGGGAGCTGTTTTTT. The encoded protein is CASSVRDTRTGELFF.